These T cell receptor beta chains were read from a single sample in a study of T cell changes during pregnancy in multiple sclerosis. Assay: immunoSEQ multiplex PCR; the TCRdb copy retains only in-frame clones and omits some. The sample consists of tens of thousands of clones, 84% of them appearing once. The sequenced sample was CD4+ T cells from peripheral blood mononuclear cells, obtained before pregnancy. These receptors originate from a female donor with multiple sclerosis, enrolled in a pregnancy study. Both conserved end residues are part of each CDR3. The D gene is left open where the match is weak. Not every row has a clone size; where given, it reads once, few, many or a size class.

.,TRBJ2-7,TRBD1,16,TRBV11-3,TGTGCCAGCAGCTTAGGTCGACAGGGGGCGACCTACGAGCAGTACTTC,CASSLGRQGATYEQYF
.,TRBJ1-4,TRBD1,14,TRBV19,TGTGCCAGTCGAATCACAGGGGCTAATGAAAAACTGTTTTTT,CASRITGANEKLFF
once,TRBJ1-1,TRBD1,16,TRBV5-6,TGTGCCAGCAGCTTTCTCCAGACAGGGATGAACACTGAAGCTTTCTTT,CASSFLQTGMNTEAFF
once,TRBJ1-5,.,15,TRBV19,TGTGCCAGTAGTATAGGCCCAGGGTACAATCAGCCCCAGCATTTT,CASSIGPGYNQPQHF
.,TRBJ1-2,.,15,TRBV5-4,TGTGCCAGCAGCTCGGTCCCAGGTAAAGGATATGGCTACACCTTC,CASSSVPGKGYGYTF
.,TRBJ2-3,TRBD2,15,TRBV27,TGTGCCAGCAGTTCCCAGCGGGGGGGCAAGGATACGCAGTATTTT,CASSSQRGGKDTQYF
.,TRBJ2-7,.,15,TRBV6-5,TGTGCCAGCAGTTACTCGAACAGGTTCTCCTACGAGCAGTACTTC,CASSYSNRFSYEQYF
.,TRBJ2-3,TRBD2,16,TRBV4-3,TGCGCCAGCAGCCAAGTGGCGGGGGTATCTGCAGATACGCAGTATTTT,CASSQVAGVSADTQYF
.,TRBJ1-2,.,15,TRBV6-5,TGTGCCAGCAGTTACTCTACTCGCCCCGCCTATGGCTACACCTTC,CASSYSTRPAYGYTF
once,TRBJ2-3,.,16,TRBV7-8,TGTGCCAGCAGCTTAGGGGATCGGGGGAGGACAGATACGCAGTATTTT,CASSLGDRGRTDTQYF
.,TRBJ2-7,.,15,TRBV19,TGTGCCAGTAGTATGGGATGGGGCCCCTCCTACGAGCAGTACTTC,CASSMGWGPSYEQYF
.,TRBJ1-6,.,13,TRBV11-2,TGTGCCAGCAGCCCGCTCTCAAGCTCACCCCTCCACTTT,CASSPLSSSPLHF
.,TRBJ1-1,TRBD1,13,TRBV7-8,TGTGCCAGCAGCTACAGGGGGCGGACTGAAGCTTTCTTT,CASSYRGRTEAFF
once,TRBJ2-7,TRBD2,15,TRBV27,TGTGCCAGCAGTCGAAGGACTAGCGGAACATACGAGCAGTACTTC,CASSRRTSGTYEQYF
few,TRBJ2-7,TRBD1,13,TRBV30,TGTGCCTGGGGACCCCGGGACAGCTACGAGCAGTACTTC,CAWGPRDSYEQYF
few,TRBJ1-2,.,16,TRBV7-8,TGTGCCAGCAGCTTAGCGATAGGTGGAGGGTTCGGGGGCTACACCTTC,CASSLAIGGGFGGYTF
.,TRBJ1-4,.,15,TRBV6-1,TGTGCCAGCAACTCCTACGGGGGGGAGGATGAAAAACTGTTTTTT,CASNSYGGEDEKLFF
.,TRBJ1-1,TRBD1,17,TRBV14,TGTGCCAGCAGCCAAATTGCAGGGGGCTGGGGTAATTCTGAAGCTTTCTTT,CASSQIAGGWGNSEAFF
.,TRBJ1-2,.,14,TRBV18,TGTGCCAGCTCACCTGGGAGGGGATTCGATGGCTACACCTTC,CASSPGRGFDGYTF
.,TRBJ1-2,TRBD1,12,TRBV6-5,TGTGCCAGCACCGCACAGGGGTCTGGCTACACCTTC,CASTAQGSGYTF
.,TRBJ1-3,TRBD1,18,TRBV5-1,TGCGCCAGCAGCCGAGGGGGCGACCGGGCCGCAGCTGGAAACACCATATATTTT,CASSRGGDRAAAGNTIYF
.,TRBJ1-6,TRBD1,15,TRBV2,TGTGCCAGCAGTACGCAGGGGGCCTCAATTTCACCCCTCCACTTT,CASSTQGASISPLHF
.,TRBJ2-4,TRBD1,18,TRBV19,TGTGCCAGTAGTATAAAGGTTACGACAGGGGTTAGTGTAAACATTCAGTACTTC,CASSIKVTTGVSVNIQYF
.,TRBJ2-1,TRBD1,15,TRBV7-2,TGTGCCAGCAGCTCCCGGACAGGGATGAATCATGAGCAGTTCTTC,CASSSRTGMNHEQFF
.,TRBJ1-6,TRBD1,15,TRBV6-1,TGTGCCAGCAGTGAACGACAGGGTGATAATTCACCCCTCCACTTT,CASSERQGDNSPLHF
.,TRBJ2-6,TRBD1,19,TRBV4-1,TGCGCCAGCAGCCAAGATCCCCTCCGGGACAGGGTTGGGGCCAACGTCCTGACTTTC,CASSQDPLRDRVGANVLTF
medium-sized,TRBJ2-7,TRBD2,14,TRBV9,TGTGCCAGCAGCACTAGCGGGGGCCCAAGCGAGCAGTACTTC,CASSTSGGPSEQYF
.,TRBJ2-2,.,15,TRBV19,TGTGCCAGTAGTATGGCAGGGGCAACCACCGGGGAGCTGTTTTTT,CASSMAGATTGELFF
once,TRBJ2-3,.,16,TRBV25-1,TGTGCCAGCAGTGAGGAATCCGGACTCGGGACAGATACGCAGTATTTT,CASSEESGLGTDTQYF
.,TRBJ1-5,TRBD1,14,TRBV30,TGTGCCTGGAGTGGCCGGGACAGTACTCAGCCCCAGCATTTT,CAWSGRDSTQPQHF
.,TRBJ1-2,.,14,TRBV6-5,TGTGCCAGCAGTTTCCACAGCTCTAACTATGGCTACACCTTC,CASSFHSSNYGYTF
.,TRBJ2-7,.,13,TRBV6-5,TGTGCCAGCAGGCGCACAGGGAATAAGCAGCAGTACTTC,CASRRTGNKQQYF
once,TRBJ2-1,TRBD2,13,TRBV7-8,TGTGCCAGCAGCCCCCGGGGGGAGAGCGGGCCGTTCTTC,CASSPRGESGPFF
.,TRBJ2-5,TRBD1,15,TRBV2,TGTGCCAGCAGTGGACAGGGTTCGGGTCAAGAGACCCAGTACTTC,CASSGQGSGQETQYF
.,TRBJ2-3,.,16,TRBV7-9,TGTGCCAGCAGCTTAATGGCTGCGCAGGTGGGAGATACGCAGTATTTT,CASSLMAAQVGDTQYF
.,TRBJ2-4,TRBD2,16,TRBV18,TGTGCCAGCTCCCTGGAGGCTAGCGGTAACAAAAACATTCAGTACTTC,CASSLEASGNKNIQYF
.,TRBJ2-7,TRBD2,15,TRBV5-1,TGCGCCAGCAGCCCCGGGGCTAGCGGTTCCTACGAGCAGTACTTC,CASSPGASGSYEQYF
.,TRBJ2-5,.,13,TRBV5-1,TGCGCCAGCAGCATCGGAGGGAAAGAGACCCAGTACTTC,CASSIGGKETQYF
once,TRBJ1-2,.,14,TRBV6-1,TGTGCCAGCAGTGACCCTGGGACTGCCTATGGCTACACCTTC,CASSDPGTAYGYTF
.,TRBJ1-1,TRBD1,17,TRBV13,TGTGCCAGCAGCTCCGACCAGACGACAGGGGGGAACACTGAAGCTTTCTTT,CASSSDQTTGGNTEAFF
.,TRBJ1-4,.,18,TRBV9,TGTGCCAGCAGCGTAGCTACCGGAGGGTTTGCAACTAATGAAAAACTGTTTTTT,CASSVATGGFATNEKLFF
once,TRBJ2-4,TRBD1,15,TRBV7-2,TGTGCCAGCACCTATAACCCGGGACAGGAAAACATTCAGTACTTC,CASTYNPGQENIQYF
once,TRBJ2-1,.,14,TRBV6-5,TGTGCCAGCAGTGATCGCGGGGGCCGGGATGAGCAGTTCTTC,CASSDRGGRDEQFF
once,TRBJ2-3,TRBD2,18,TRBV27,TGTGCCAGCAGTTTATCCACATTACTAGCGGCAAACACAGATACGCAGTATTTT,CASSLSTLLAANTDTQYF
.,TRBJ1-3,TRBD1,12,TRBV29-1,TGCAGCGTTGGACAGGGTGGCGACACCATATATTTT,CSVGQGGDTIYF